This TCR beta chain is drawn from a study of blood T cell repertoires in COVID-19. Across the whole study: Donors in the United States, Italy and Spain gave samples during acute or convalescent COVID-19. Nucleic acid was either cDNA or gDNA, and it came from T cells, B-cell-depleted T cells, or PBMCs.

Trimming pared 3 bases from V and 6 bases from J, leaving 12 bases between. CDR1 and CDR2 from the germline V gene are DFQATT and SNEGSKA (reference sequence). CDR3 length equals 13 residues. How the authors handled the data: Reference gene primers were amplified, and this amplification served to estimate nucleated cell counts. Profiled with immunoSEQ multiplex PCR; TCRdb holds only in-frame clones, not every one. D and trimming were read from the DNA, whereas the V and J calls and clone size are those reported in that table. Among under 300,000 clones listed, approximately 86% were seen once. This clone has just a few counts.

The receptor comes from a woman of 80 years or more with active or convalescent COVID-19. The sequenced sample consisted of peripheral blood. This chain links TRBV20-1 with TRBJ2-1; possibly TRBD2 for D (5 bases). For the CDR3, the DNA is TGCAGTGCTAGTGTCCGCGGAGGCAATGAGCAGTTCTTC. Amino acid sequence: CSASVRGGNEQFF.